Included here is one TCR beta chain sequence, with context. Produced via immunoSEQ multiplex PCR; TCRdb's table is partial and in-frame only. The data contain over 850,000 clones, 75% to 85% of them singletons. This entry is derived from a study of shared clonotypes between healthy human individuals. The germline V gene encodes CDR1 LNHDA and CDR2 SQIVND (reference sequence). CDR3 length: 14 residues. V shed 5 bases and J shed 8 bases, with 18 bases lying between them. Sequencing was carried out using memory CD4+ T cells from PBMCs. As for subset: CD45RA-negative fraction. The chain is built from TRBV19 and TRBJ1-2; no firm D call. The origin of this receptor is a man in his late teens or twenties in good health. Some clones in this sample may be carry-over from other donors' samples. Here the CDR3 reads CASSPLGQALGYTF. The CDR3 bases are TGTGCCAGTAGTCCCCTTGGGCAGGCTCTGGGCTACACCTTC.